The 15 T cell receptor beta chains below come from one sample, sequenced in a study of blood T cell repertoires in COVID-19 (dated by TCRdb to 2018 to 2020). Library method: the immunoSEQ multiplex PCR assay. TCRdb re-hosts the immuneACCESS table, in-frame sequences only. Its copies lack some clones; in the studies checked, an unresolved V gene accounts for under half of them, and the cause for the rest is not known. This sample holds about 240,000 clones; 87% were observed only once. The ten most abundant clones make up approximately 7.6% of the sample. Source material: peripheral blood. The receptors come from a man aged 55 to 69 who had recovered from COVID-19.

For the CDR3, the DNA is TGTGCCAGCACGTCGGGTAGCGGGGTCTCCTACAATGAGCAGTTCTTC. It yields the protein CASTSGSGVSYNEQFF. The chain combines TRBV5-5 with TRBJ2-1, with TRBD2 matching 8 bases. CDR1 SGHKS and CDR2 YYEKEE come from the germline V gene (reference sequence). V gave up 6 bases and J gave up 0 bases; unmatched junction bases: 8. The CDR3 loop spans 16 amino acids. The full variable domain, its missing parts supplied by reference TRBV5-5 and TRBJ2-1, is DAGVTQSPTHLIKTRGQQVTLRCSPISGHKSVSWYQQVLGQGPQFIFQYYEKEERGRGNFPDRFSARQFPNYSSELNVNALLLGDSALYLCASTSGSGVSYNEQFFGPGTRLTVL.

This clone has only one observation. The CDR3, as DNA: TGCAGTGCTCGGGAATCCTACGAGCAGTACTTC. This encodes CSARESYEQYF. The chain joins TRBV20-1 to TRBJ2-7; tentative D call: TRBD2 (5 bases). The CDR3 spans 11 residues. V lost 5 bases, J lost 1 base, and 6 bases lay in between. From germline, CDR1 is DFQATT and CDR2 SNEGSKA (reference sequence).

The chain uses TRBV2 and TRBJ2-1, with TRBD2 identical over 11 bases. V shed 6 bases, J shed 7 bases, and the junction held 2 bases outside the gene matches. CDR3 length: 13 amino acids. Germline CDR1 is SNHLY and CDR2 is FYNNEI. As DNA, the CDR3 is TGTGCCAGCAGGCTAGCGGGGGGAAATGAGCAGTTCTTC. This encodes CASRLAGGNEQFF.

The V call is TRBV30, the J call TRBJ1-6; TRBD1 matches at 7 bases. Germline V gives CDR1 GTSNPN, CDR2 SVGIG (reference sequence). There are 12 residues in the CDR3. After removal of 5 bases from V and 5 bases from J, the junction contained 0 bases not matched to a gene. The CDR3 nucleotides are TGTGCCTGGCAGGGGGATAATTCACCCCTCCACTTT. As protein: CAWQGDNSPLHF.

The chain carries TRBV5-1 and TRBJ2-7, with 10 bases aligning to TRBD2. Germline V gene data show CDR1 as SGHRS and CDR2 as YFSETQ. The CDR3 covers 16 residues. V trimming: 0 bases; J trimming: 0 bases; junction bases outside the gene matches: 3. Here the CDR3 reads CASSLELAGPSYEQYF. The CDR3 DNA follows: TGCGCCAGCAGCTTGGAACTAGCGGGGCCCTCCTACGAGCAGTACTTC.

The V and J genes are TRBV6-6 and TRBJ1-5, with D possibly matching TRBD1 (6 bases). CDR3 size: 15 residues. Germline V gives CDR1 MNHNY, CDR2 SVGAGI (reference sequence). V lost 6 bases and J lost 3, with 15 bases in between. The chain's CDR3 is CASSPPTGLNQPQHF. CDR3 nucleotides: TGTGCCAGCAGCCCCCCTACAGGGCTCAATCAGCCCCAGCATTTT.

The J gene is TRBJ1-3, the V gene TRBV12-3 or TRBV12-4; TRBD1 might be the D (6 bases). Trimming stripped 6 bases from V and 6 bases from J, with 12 bases between. CDR3 length: 13 residues. CDR3 coding DNA: TGTGCCAGCAGCCCGACAGGAGAAAACACCATATATTTT. This encodes CASSPTGENTIYF.

CDR3 in DNA: TGCGCCAGCAGCTTGGGGGGGACTGCGGGATACGAGCAGTACTTC. This sequence encodes CASSLGGTAGYEQYF. V is TRBV5-1 and J is TRBJ2-7, with D possibly being TRBD2 (6 bases). The V end lost 0 bases, the J end lost 4 bases, and 14 bases lay between the germline ends. CDR1 SGHRS and CDR2 YFSETQ come from the germline V gene. This CDR3 spans 15 amino acids.

The rearrangement uses TRBV2 and TRBJ1-1; TRBD1 aligns across 8 bases. Germline CDR1 SNHLY, CDR2 FYNNEI. With 8 bases clipped from V and 4 bases from J, the junction kept 6 bases outside the gene matches. The CDR3 extends over 13 amino acids. DNA for the CDR3: TGTGCCAGCGGACGACAGGGGATCACTGAAGCTTTCTTT. It encodes CASGRQGITEAFF.

The chain is built from TRBV28 and TRBJ1-2, with D tentatively TRBD1 (5 bases). V gave up 6 bases and J gave up 7 bases, with 12 bases separating them. Germline-derived CDR1 and CDR2 are MDHEN and SYDVKM. CDR3 length: 12 residues. CDR3 protein: CASRAGGFGYTF. The CDR3 DNA reads TGTGCCAGCAGAGCCGGGGGGTTTGGCTACACCTTC.

The chain uses TRBV6-5 and TRBJ1-2; D is possibly TRBD1 (6 bases). V lost 6 bases and J 7 bases, leaving 12 bases between the germline ends. Germline CDR1 MNHEY, CDR2 SVGAGI. This CDR3 has 12 amino acids. This chain's CDR3 is CASRIQGFGYTF. CDR3 in DNA: TGTGCCAGCAGAATACAGGGTTTTGGCTACACCTTC.

This clone was counted a single time. The chain carries TRBV24-1 and TRBJ2-3; TRBD2 matches 9 bases. CDR3 size: 16 residues. In germline, CDR1 is KGHDR, CDR2 SFDVKD. Trimming at V came to 3 bases and at J to 4 bases, leaving 7 bases not matched to a gene. This CDR3 reads CATSDPAGGGADTQYF. The CDR3 coding sequence is TGTGCCACCAGTGATCCAGCGGGGGGAGGAGCAGATACGCAGTATTTT.

The V call is TRBV27, the J call TRBJ2-3; 12 bases align to TRBD2. This CDR3 comprises 16 residues. The V gene's germline CDR1 is MNHEY and CDR2 SMNVEV (reference sequence). After removal of 3 bases from V and 0 bases from J, the junction contained 1 base not matched to a gene. CDR3 DNA sequence: TGTGCCAGCAGTTTTGGACTAGCGGGGAGCACAGATACGCAGTATTTT. Translated: CASSFGLAGSTDTQYF.

The chain links TRBV3-1 (or the pseudogene TRBV3-2) to TRBJ2-1; possibly TRBD2 for D (6 bases). Germline V gene sequence: CDR1 LGHDT, CDR2 YNNKEL (reference sequence). The CDR3 runs to 15 residues. V was trimmed by 0 bases and J by 5 bases, leaving 11 bases between them. The CDR3 is CASSQESGGDNEQFF. The CDR3 DNA is TGTGCCAGCAGCCAAGAATCCGGGGGAGACAATGAGCAGTTCTTC.

This chain connects TRBV19 to TRBJ1-6; 7 nucleotides line up with TRBD1. Germline V gives CDR1 LNHDA, CDR2 SQIVND (reference sequence). Unmatched junction bases numbered 5, after V lost 6 bases and J lost 0 bases. The CDR3 spans 16 residues. The CDR3 here is CASSQTGSSYNSPLHF. CDR3 DNA sequence: TGTGCCAGTAGCCAGACAGGGAGCTCCTATAATTCACCCCTCCACTTT.